This record covers a single T cell receptor (beta chain). Primed by a sample-barcoded 5' primer and a J-beta primer mix, a second PCR proceeded for about 6 to 12 cycles. One entry per CDR3 protein results from TCRdb running MiXCR on the 5' RACE reads. The sample contains 700,000 to 800,000 distinct CDR3 sequences, approximately 39% of which appear only once. This specimen comes from a study of blood T cells in healthy people across ages. Those donating, healthy Caucasian individuals from Russia, were aged about 6 to 100. From germline, CDR1 is DFQATT and CDR2 SNEGSKA (reference sequence). Unmatched junction bases numbered 5, after V lost 6 bases and J lost 8 bases. This CDR3 has 12 amino acids.

This chain connects TRBV20-1 to TRBJ2-1, with TRBD2 matching over 9 bases. Sequenced sample: blood. The TCR sequence derives from a woman aged 55-75 years in good health. CDR3 in DNA: TGCAGTGCGCGTAGCGGGAGTCATGAGCAGTTCTTC. It translates to CSARSGSHEQFF.